Sequencing of this T cell receptor beta chain was carried out in a study of T-cell reconstitution after alpha-beta-depleted transplantation in children. The V gene's germline CDR1 is DFQATT and CDR2 SNEGSKA (reference sequence). Trimming removed 1 base at V and 8 bases at J, with 11 bases between. The CDR3 has 12 amino acids. A library of TCRbeta sequences, prepared with unique molecular identifiers, was generated. MiXCR, run by TCRdb on the PCR reads, gives a single entry per CDR3 protein. The sample has over 150,000 distinct CDR3 sequences, more than 14% seen once. Specimen: PBMCs from the stem cell graft donor, collected from the stem cell graft. This sequence joins TRBV20-1 and TRBJ2-5; no clear D gene. This receptor was identified in a human donor who donated a stem cell graft to a child with acute lymphoblastic leukemia. CDR3: CSARGDLPTQYF. In DNA, the CDR3 is TGCAGTGCTAGAGGTGACCTTCCCACCCAGTACTTC.